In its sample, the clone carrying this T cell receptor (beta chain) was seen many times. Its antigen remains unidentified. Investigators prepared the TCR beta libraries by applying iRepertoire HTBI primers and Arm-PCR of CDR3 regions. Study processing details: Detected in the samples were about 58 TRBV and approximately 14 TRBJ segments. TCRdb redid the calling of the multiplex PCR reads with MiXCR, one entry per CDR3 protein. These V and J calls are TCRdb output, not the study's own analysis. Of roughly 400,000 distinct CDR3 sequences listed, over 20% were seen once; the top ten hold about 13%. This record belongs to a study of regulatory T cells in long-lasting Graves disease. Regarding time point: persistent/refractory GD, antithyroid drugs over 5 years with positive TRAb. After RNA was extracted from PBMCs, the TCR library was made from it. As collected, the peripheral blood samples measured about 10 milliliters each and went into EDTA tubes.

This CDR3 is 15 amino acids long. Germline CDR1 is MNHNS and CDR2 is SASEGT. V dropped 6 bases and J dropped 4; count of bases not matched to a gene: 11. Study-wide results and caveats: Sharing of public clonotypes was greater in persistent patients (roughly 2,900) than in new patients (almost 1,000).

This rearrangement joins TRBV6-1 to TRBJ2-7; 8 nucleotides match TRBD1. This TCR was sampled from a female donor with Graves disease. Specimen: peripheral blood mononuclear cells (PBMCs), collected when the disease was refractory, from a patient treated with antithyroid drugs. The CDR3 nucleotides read TGTGCCAGCAGGGTCGTGCGTCAGGGGGCGTACGAGCAGTACTTC. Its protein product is CASRVVRQGAYEQYF.